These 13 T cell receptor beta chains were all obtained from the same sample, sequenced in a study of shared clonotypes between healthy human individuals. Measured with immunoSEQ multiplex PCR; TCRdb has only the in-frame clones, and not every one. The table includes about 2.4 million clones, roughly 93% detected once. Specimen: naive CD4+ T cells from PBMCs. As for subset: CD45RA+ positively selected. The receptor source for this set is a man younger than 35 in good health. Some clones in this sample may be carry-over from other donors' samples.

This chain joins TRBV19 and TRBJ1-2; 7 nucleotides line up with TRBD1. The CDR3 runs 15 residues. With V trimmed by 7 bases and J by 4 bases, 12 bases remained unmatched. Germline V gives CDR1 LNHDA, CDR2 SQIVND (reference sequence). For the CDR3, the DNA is TGTGCCAGTATAAGGACAGGCGGGGGAGGCTATGGCTACACCTTC. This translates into CASIRTGGGGYGYTF.

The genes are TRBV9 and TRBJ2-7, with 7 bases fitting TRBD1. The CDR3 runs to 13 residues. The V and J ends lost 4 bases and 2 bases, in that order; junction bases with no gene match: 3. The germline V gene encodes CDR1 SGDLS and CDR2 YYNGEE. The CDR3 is CASSRGQTYEQYF. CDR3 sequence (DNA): TGTGCCAGCAGCCGGGGACAGACCTACGAGCAGTACTTC.

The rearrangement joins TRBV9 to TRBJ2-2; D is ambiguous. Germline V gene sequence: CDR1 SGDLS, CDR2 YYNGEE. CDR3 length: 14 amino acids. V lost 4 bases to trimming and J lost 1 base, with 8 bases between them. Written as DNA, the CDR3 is TGTGCCAGCAGCTTCTATTTGAACACCGGGGAGCTGTTTTTT. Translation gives CASSFYLNTGELFF.

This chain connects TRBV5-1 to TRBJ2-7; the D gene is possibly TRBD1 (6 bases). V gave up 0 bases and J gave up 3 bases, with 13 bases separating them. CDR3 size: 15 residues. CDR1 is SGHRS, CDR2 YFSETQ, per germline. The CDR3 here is CASSLEGDTFYEQYF. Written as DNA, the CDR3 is TGCGCCAGCAGCTTGGAAGGGGACACTTTCTACGAGCAGTACTTC.

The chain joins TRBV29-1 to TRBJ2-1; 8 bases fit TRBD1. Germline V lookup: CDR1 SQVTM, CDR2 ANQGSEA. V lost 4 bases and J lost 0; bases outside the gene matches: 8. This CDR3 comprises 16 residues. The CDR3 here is CSVVAQGAPSYNEQFF. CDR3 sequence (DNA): TGCAGCGTTGTGGCCCAGGGGGCTCCCTCCTACAATGAGCAGTTCTTC.

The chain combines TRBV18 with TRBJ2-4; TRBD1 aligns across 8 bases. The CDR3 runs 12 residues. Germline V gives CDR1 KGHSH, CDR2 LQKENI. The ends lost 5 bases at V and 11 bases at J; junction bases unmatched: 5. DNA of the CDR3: TGTGCCAGCTCATTGGGGACAGGCTTTCAGTACTTC. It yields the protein CASSLGTGFQYF.

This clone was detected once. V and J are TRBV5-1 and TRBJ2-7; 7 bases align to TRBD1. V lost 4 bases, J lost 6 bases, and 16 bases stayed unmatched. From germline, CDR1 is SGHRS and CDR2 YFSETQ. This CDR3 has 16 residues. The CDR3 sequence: CASSLPSGGVPSEQYF. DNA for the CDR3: TGCGCCAGCAGCCTCCCTTCAGGGGGAGTACCCTCCGAGCAGTACTTC.

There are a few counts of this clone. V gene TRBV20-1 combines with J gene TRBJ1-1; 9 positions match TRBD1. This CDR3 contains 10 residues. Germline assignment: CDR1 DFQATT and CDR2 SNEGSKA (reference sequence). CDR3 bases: TGCAGAGGACAGGGGAATGAAGCTTTCTTT. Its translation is CRGQGNEAFF.

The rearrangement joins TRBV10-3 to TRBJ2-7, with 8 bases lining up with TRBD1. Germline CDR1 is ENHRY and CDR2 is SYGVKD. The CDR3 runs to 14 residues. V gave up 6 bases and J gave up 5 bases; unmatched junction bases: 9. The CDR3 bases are TGTGCCATCAGCCCTCGGGACAGGAACCACGAGCAGTACTTC. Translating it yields CAISPRDRNHEQYF.

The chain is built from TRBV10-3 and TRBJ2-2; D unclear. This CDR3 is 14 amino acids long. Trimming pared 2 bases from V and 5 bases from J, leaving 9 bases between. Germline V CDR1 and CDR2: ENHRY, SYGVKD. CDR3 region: CAISEGYRTGELFF. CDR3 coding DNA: TGTGCCATCAGTGAGGGCTACCGAACCGGGGAGCTGTTTTTT.

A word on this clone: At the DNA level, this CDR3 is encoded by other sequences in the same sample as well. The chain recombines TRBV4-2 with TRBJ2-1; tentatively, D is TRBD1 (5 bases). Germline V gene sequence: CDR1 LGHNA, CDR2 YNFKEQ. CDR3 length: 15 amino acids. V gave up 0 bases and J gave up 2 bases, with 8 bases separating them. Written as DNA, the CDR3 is TGTGCCAGCAGCCAAGATCAGGGCCCCTACAATGAGCAGTTCTTC. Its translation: CASSQDQGPYNEQFF.

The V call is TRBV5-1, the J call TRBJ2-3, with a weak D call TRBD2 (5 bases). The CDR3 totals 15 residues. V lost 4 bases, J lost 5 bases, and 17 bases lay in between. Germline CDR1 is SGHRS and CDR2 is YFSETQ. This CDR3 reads CASSPDLRGGDTQYF. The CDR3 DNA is TGCGCCAGCAGCCCGGACTTGCGAGGAGGAGATACGCAGTATTTT. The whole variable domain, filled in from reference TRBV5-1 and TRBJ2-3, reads KAGVTQTPRYLIKTRGQQVTLSCSPISGHRSVSWYQQTPGQGLQFLFEYFSETQRNKGNFPGRFSGRQFSNSRSEMNVSTLELGDSALYLCASSPDLRGGDTQYFGPGTRLTVL.

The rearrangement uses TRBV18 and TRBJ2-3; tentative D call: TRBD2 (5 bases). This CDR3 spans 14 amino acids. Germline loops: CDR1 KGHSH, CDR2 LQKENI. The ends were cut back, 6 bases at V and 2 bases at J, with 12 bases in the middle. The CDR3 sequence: CASSPSSYTDTQYF. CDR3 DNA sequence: TGTGCCAGCTCTCCTAGCAGCTACACAGATACGCAGTATTTT.